This T cell receptor beta chain was documented in a study of post-analysis software for immune sequencing data. For the study at large: The courses of disease that were included comprised relapsing-remitting, secondary progressive and progressive-relapsing multiple sclerosis.

Of note for this clonotype: As yet, its antigen is unknown. Compared with germline, one end of the junction differs, possibly owing to a read error.

Unique molecular identifiers featured in each of the TCR beta cDNA libraries. It was from roughly 1 to 10 million T cells that roughly 0.5 million cDNA molecules came. TCRdb redid the calling of the PCR reads with MiXCR, one entry per CDR3 protein. The sample carries about 380,000 distinct CDR3 sequences, 30% to 45% recorded once. Points from the study as a whole: When compared against controls, multiple sclerosis patients showed significantly lower normalized Chao1 diversity.

The specimen was blood. This receptor was obtained from a girl under 18 with multiple sclerosis.

CDR3 sequence reads: CTSSLRLGGETQYF. CDR3 bases: TGTACCAGCAGTTTACGACTGGGAGGGGAGACCCAGTACTTC. The rearrangement links TRBV12-3 or TRBV12-4 to TRBJ2-5; 7 nucleotides match TRBD2. The CDR3 consists of 14 residues.